The following is a T cell receptor beta chain sequence with its context. The data were taken from a study of blood T cells in healthy people across ages. Primed by a sample-barcoded 5' primer and a J-beta primer mix, a second PCR proceeded for 7 to 11 cycles. TCRdb passed the 5' RACE reads through MiXCR, listing each CDR3 protein once. This sample has about 780,000 distinct CDR3 sequences, with roughly 46% found just once. This CDR3 is built from 15 residues. CDR1 is SGHRS and CDR2 is YFSETQ in the germline V gene. The ends lost 0 bases at V and 3 bases at J; junction bases unmatched: 5. The chain employs TRBV5-1 and TRBJ1-1, with TRBD1 matching 7 bases. The source is a man older than 75 in good health. Sequenced sample: blood. For the CDR3, the DNA is TGCGCCAGCAGCTTGGAATTGACAGGGTACACTGAAGCTTTCTTT. As protein: CASSLELTGYTEAFF. Together with reference TRBV5-1 and TRBJ1-1, the CDR3 gives the full variable domain: KAGVTQTPRYLIKTRGQQVTLSCSPISGHRSVSWYQQTPGQGLQFLFEYFSETQRNKGNFPGRFSGRQFSNSRSEMNVSTLELGDSALYLCASSLELTGYTEAFFGQGTRLTVV.